The clone carrying this T cell receptor (beta chain) was observed many times. Its antigen is as yet unknown. Time point of the sample: patch test 1, 2 weeks after DPC sensitization. The treatment here: therapeutic diphenylcyclopropenone sensitization with weekly scalp DPC. Every patch test was put on after a blood sample was taken. TCRdb re-derived calls from the RACE reads in MiXCR, one entry per CDR3 protein. The repertoire holds 90,000 to 120,000 distinct CDR3 sequences, with 11% as singletons. The data derive from a study of human T cells and chemical hapten exposure. The overall study: Diphenylcyclopropenone was administered weekly to the scalp of patients throughout the approximately 25-week study. General study findings and limits: TCRs above 1 in 1000 frequency stayed constant with DPC sensitization.

Here the sequenced sample was whole blood, taken in connection with sensitization to the hapten diphenylcyclopropenone (DPC). The receptor was derived from a woman between 40 and 55 years old with alopecia areata. Some clones in this sample may be carry-over from other donors' samples.

The CDR3 DNA reads as TGTGCCAGCAGCCAAAGAGGACGGAACACCGGGGAGCTGTTTTTT. Protein product: CASSQRGRNTGELFF. The chain has TRBV3-1 and TRBJ2-2; D unclear. Germline-derived CDR1 and CDR2 are LGHDT and YNNKEL (reference sequence). Deletions cut 2 bases from V and 1 base from J, with 8 bases between. This CDR3 has 15 residues.